The clone carrying this T cell receptor (beta chain) has only a few counts. The data were obtained in a study of T-cell reconstitution after alpha-beta-depleted transplantation in children. The ends were cut back, 4 bases at V and 0 bases at J, with 11 bases in the middle. This CDR3 is built from 15 residues. The germline V gene encodes CDR1 SGHTA and CDR2 FQGNSA. The TCRbeta library was prepared with unique molecular identifiers. One entry per CDR3 protein, called by TCRdb with MiXCR from the PCR reads. The sample holds over 200,000 distinct CDR3 sequences, around 9.6% seen once. The rearrangement links TRBV7-2 to TRBJ2-3, with a possible D match to TRBD2 (6 bases). The sequence was obtained from a human donor who donated a stem cell graft to a child with acute lymphoblastic leukemia. The sequences come from PBMCs from the stem cell graft donor, collected from the stem cell graft. In DNA, the CDR3 is TGTGCCAGCAGCTCGCTAGCGCCTAGCACAGATACGCAGTATTTT. Residues: CASSSLAPSTDTQYF.